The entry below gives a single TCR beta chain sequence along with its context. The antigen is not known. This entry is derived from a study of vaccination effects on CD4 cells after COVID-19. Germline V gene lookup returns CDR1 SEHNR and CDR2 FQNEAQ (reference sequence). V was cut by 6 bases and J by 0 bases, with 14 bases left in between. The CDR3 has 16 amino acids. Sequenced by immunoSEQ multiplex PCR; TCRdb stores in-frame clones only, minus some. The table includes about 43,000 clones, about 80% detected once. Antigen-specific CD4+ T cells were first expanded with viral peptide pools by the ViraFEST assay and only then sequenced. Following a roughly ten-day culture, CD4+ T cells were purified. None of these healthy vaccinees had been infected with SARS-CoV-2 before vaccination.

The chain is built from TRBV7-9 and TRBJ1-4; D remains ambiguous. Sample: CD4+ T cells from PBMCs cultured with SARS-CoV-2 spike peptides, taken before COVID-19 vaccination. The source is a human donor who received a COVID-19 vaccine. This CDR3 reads CASRPWEAPTNEKLFF. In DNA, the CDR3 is TGTGCCAGCAGACCTTGGGAGGCGCCAACTAATGAAAAACTGTTTTTT.